Below, 26 T cell receptor beta chains from the same sample are listed, as sequenced in a study of technical replicates of blood from several donors. Measured with immunoSEQ multiplex PCR; TCRdb has only the in-frame clones, and not every one. The sample carries approximately 73,000 clones, 85% to 95% recorded once. The source material was T cells isolated from PBMCs. The receptors come from a human donor in good health.

The chain recombines TRBV5-4 with TRBJ1-2; TRBD1 is a possible D gene (5 bases). CDR1 is SGHNT, CDR2 YYREEE, per germline (reference sequence). This CDR3 has 14 residues. Trimming left V 3 bases short and J 2 bases short, with 11 bases between. The DNA of the CDR3 is TGTGCCAGCAGCTCATCGACAGAGAACTATGGCTACACCTTC. Amino acid sequence: CASSSSTENYGYTF.

The chain carries TRBV10-2 and TRBJ2-5; 14 bases agree with TRBD2. The CDR3 consists of 15 residues. The V segment lost 10 bases and the J segment 5 bases; nucleotides outside the gene matches: 9. Looked up from germline, CDR1 is WSHSY and CDR2 is SAAADI. CDR3 amino acids: CATGLAGAPGETQYF. CDR3 DNA: TGCGCCACGGGACTAGCGGGAGCACCGGGGGAGACCCAGTACTTC.

The chain joins TRBV28 to TRBJ1-4; D call uncertain. The CDR3 is 11 residues long. CDR1 MDHEN and CDR2 SYDVKM come from the germline V gene. The CDR3 DNA sequence: TGTGCTGTCCTAGGAAGGGAAAAACTGTTTTTT. It codes for CAVLGREKLFF. Together with reference TRBV28 and TRBJ1-4, the CDR3 gives the full variable domain: DVKVTQSSRYLVKRTGEKVFLECVQDMDHENMFWYRQDPGLGLRLIYFSYDVKMKEKGDIPEGYSVSREKKERFSLILESASTNQTSMYLCAVLGREKLFFGSGTQLSVL.

The chain uses TRBV7-2 and TRBJ2-7; no clear D. Germline CDR1 is SGHTA and CDR2 is FQGNSA. Deletions cut 1 base from V and 3 bases from J, with 7 bases between. The CDR3 totals 13 residues. For the CDR3, the DNA is TGTGCCAGCAGCTTAGTCGGAGTCTACGAGCAGTACTTC. Its translation: CASSLVGVYEQYF.

The chain combines TRBV20-1 with TRBJ2-5, with TRBD1 identical over 8 bases. The CDR3 is 11 amino acids. Unmatched junction bases numbered 3, after V lost 8 bases and J lost 4 bases. The V gene's germline CDR1 is DFQATT and CDR2 SNEGSKA (reference sequence). The CDR3 reads CSTTGAETQYF. CDR3 bases: TGCAGTACGACAGGGGCAGAGACCCAGTACTTC.

The chain uses TRBV5-4 and TRBJ1-5, with D hard to call. Trimming removed 0 bases at V and 6 bases at J, with 13 bases between. CDR1 and CDR2 from the germline V gene are SGHNT and YYREEE (reference sequence). The CDR3 loop spans 15 amino acids. The CDR3 DNA is TGTGCCAGCAGCTTGGACCAAGCCCAGGTTCAGCCCCAGCATTTT. This encodes CASSLDQAQVQPQHF.

V gene TRBV5-1 combines with J gene TRBJ2-1, with TRBD1 matching over 12 bases. Per germline, CDR1 SGHRS and CDR2 YFSETQ. The CDR3 sequence is 17 residues long. The trim removed 4 bases at V and 5 bases at J, leaving 10 bases unmatched. CDR3 bases: TGCGCCAGCAGCGGGGGAACCGGGACAGGGGGCCACAATGAGCAGTTCTTC. Translated: CASSGGTGTGGHNEQFF.

This CDR3 is CSVAGQGPDTQYF. The CDR3 DNA sequence: TGCAGCGTTGCGGGACAGGGGCCAGATACGCAGTATTTT. The chain carries TRBV29-1 and TRBJ2-3; TRBD1 matches 10 bases. V was clipped by 4 bases and J by 4 bases; unmatched bases: 2. Germline-derived CDR1 and CDR2 are SQVTM and ANQGSEA. The CDR3 loop spans 13 amino acids.

The chain employs TRBV10-3 and TRBJ2-2; no clear D. CDR3 length equals 12 residues. The V gene's germline CDR1 is ENHRY and CDR2 SYGVKD. V lost 2 bases to trimming and J lost 10 bases, with 8 bases between them. As DNA, the CDR3 is TGTGCCATCAGTGAGAGAGAAGAGGAGCTGTTTTTT. Protein: CAISEREEELFF.

This clone was observed a single time. This chain connects TRBV11-2 to TRBJ1-2; 8 bases are a match to TRBD1. The CDR3 runs to 15 residues. With V trimmed by 7 bases and J by 8 bases, 15 bases remained unmatched. Germline V gene data show CDR1 as SGHAT and CDR2 as FQNNGV. CDR3 region: CASTQLKDRERGYTF. The CDR3 nucleotides read TGTGCCAGCACCCAACTGAAGGACAGGGAAAGGGGCTACACCTTC.

The V and J genes are TRBV10-3 and TRBJ1-2, with 12 bases that match TRBD1. The V and J ends lost 4 bases and 8 bases, in that order; junction bases with no gene match: 8. Germline V CDR1 and CDR2: ENHRY, SYGVKD. The CDR3 has 15 residues. CDR3 bases: TGTGCCATCAGTGGGGGACCGGGACAGGGGGCCGGCTACACCTTC. This encodes CAISGGPGQGAGYTF.

V gene TRBV11-3 combines with J gene TRBJ2-7, with 9 bases identical to TRBD2. Losses at the gene ends were 5 bases for V and 5 bases for J; bases not matched to a gene: 1. The CDR3 spans 12 residues. Germline CDR1 reads SGHNT; CDR2 reads YENEEA. The CDR3 here is CASSAGGNEQYF. CDR3 in DNA: TGTGCCAGCAGCGCGGGGGGGAACGAGCAGTACTTC. The whole variable domain, remainder taken from reference TRBV11-3 and TRBJ2-7, is EAGVVQSPRYKIIEKKQPVAFWCNPISGHNTLYWYLQNLGQGPELLIRYENEEAVDDSQLPKDRFSAERLKGVDSTLKIQPAELGDSAVYLCASSAGGNEQYFGPGTRLTVT.

This chain joins TRBV28 and TRBJ2-6; maybe TRBD2 (5 bases). This CDR3 has 17 amino acids. The V gene's germline CDR1 is MDHEN and CDR2 SYDVKM. The V and J ends lost 3 bases and 4 bases respectively, with 16 bases between them. The CDR3 region is CASSFRDPKAGANVLTF. The CDR3 region has the DNA TGTGCCAGCAGTTTCCGGGATCCGAAGGCCGGGGCCAACGTCCTGACTTTC.

CDR3 residues: CASSYGYRGRNTEAFF. The CDR3 region has the DNA TGTGCCAGCAGTTACGGGTATAGGGGCCGGAACACTGAAGCTTTCTTT. V is TRBV6-6 and J is TRBJ1-1; the D gene is possibly TRBD1 (5 bases). This CDR3 is built from 16 residues. V lost 2 bases, J lost 1 base, and 14 bases lay in between. The germline V gene has CDR1 MNHNY and CDR2 SVGAGI (reference sequence).

This clone was seen a handful of times. The chain has TRBV6-4 and TRBJ1-6, with TRBD1 matching over 8 bases. Germline lookup yields CDR1 MRHNA and CDR2 SNTAGT. The V gene end was trimmed by 3 bases and the J gene end by 7 bases; junction bases not matched to a gene: 5. This CDR3 is built from 15 residues. The CDR3: CASSESGQENSPLHF. Written as DNA, the CDR3 is TGTGCCAGCAGTGAATCGGGACAGGAGAATTCACCCCTCCACTTT.

V usage is TRBV4-1 and J usage is TRBJ2-1; 11 bases map to TRBD2. CDR3 size: 16 residues. Trimming removed 2 bases from V and 9 bases from J; junction bases left unmatched: 9. Germline V lookup: CDR1 MGHRA, CDR2 YSYEKL. The CDR3 DNA reads TGCGCCAGCAGCCAATTTGATAGCGGGGGGGCCGGTGAGCAGTTCTTC. It encodes CASSQFDSGGAGEQFF.

The rearrangement links TRBV5-1 to TRBJ2-5, with 8 nucleotides matching TRBD1. This CDR3 contains 14 residues. The junction had 3 bases not matched to a gene; V was cut back by 4 bases and J by 1 base. Germline V gene sequence: CDR1 SGHRS, CDR2 YFSETQ. CDR3 in DNA: TGCGCCAGCAGCCAGGACAGGGCCCAAGAGACCCAGTACTTC. Amino acids: CASSQDRAQETQYF.

Regarding this clone: Other DNA sequences in this sample translate to the same CDR3. J is TRBJ2-7 and V is TRBV27; tentative D call: TRBD1 (5 bases). Germline V gene sequence: CDR1 MNHEY, CDR2 SMNVEV (reference sequence). The CDR3 extends over 14 amino acids. Trimming removed 2 bases from V and 0 bases from J, with 8 bases in between. The CDR3 bases are TGTGCCAGCAGTTTAGGCCAGGGCTCCTACGAGCAGTACTTC. Encoded protein: CASSLGQGSYEQYF.

The chain recombines TRBV14 with TRBJ1-1; D call uncertain. The length of the CDR3 is 12 residues. Germline V gene sequence: CDR1 SGHDN, CDR2 FVKESK. Trimming pared 3 bases from V and 11 bases from J, leaving 13 bases between. The CDR3 DNA follows: TGTGCCAGCAGCCATGAATACAGCTCCGCTTTCTTT. It translates to CASSHEYSSAFF.

The chain combines TRBV4-1 with TRBJ2-2; D is unresolved. Trimming removed 4 bases at V and 4 bases at J, with 7 bases between. CDR1 is MGHRA and CDR2 is YSYEKL in the germline V gene. The CDR3 spans 13 residues. CDR3 protein: CASSPPGTGELFF. The DNA for the CDR3 is TGCGCCAGCAGCCCCCCGGGCACCGGGGAGCTGTTTTTT.

The chain carries TRBV7-8 and TRBJ2-3; a weak D match, TRBD2 (5 bases). The V end was cut by 0 bases, the J end by 9 bases, with 16 bases between. The CDR3 loop spans 15 amino acids. Germline CDR1 is SGHVS and CDR2 is FQNEAQ. CDR3 amino acids: CASSLAMGDTGTQYF. DNA for the CDR3: TGTGCCAGCAGCTTAGCGATGGGTGACACGGGAACGCAGTATTTT. Looking up the rest from reference TRBV7-8 and TRBJ2-3 gives the full variable domain: GAGVSQSPRYKVAKRGQDVALRCDPISGHVSLFWYQQALGQGPEFLTYFQNEAQLDKSGLPSDRFFAERPEGSVSTLKIQRTQQEDSAVYLCASSLAMGDTGTQYFGPGTRLTVL.

This chain joins TRBV4-1 and TRBJ2-7; 8 bases line up with TRBD1. This CDR3 comprises 18 residues. The V segment lost 4 bases and the J segment 4 bases; nucleotides outside the gene matches: 18. Germline-derived CDR1 and CDR2 are MGHRA and YSYEKL. CDR3 amino acids: CASSRDKVRDRSFYEQYF. CDR3 nucleotide sequence: TGCGCCAGCAGCCGGGACAAAGTAAGGGACAGGTCGTTTTACGAGCAGTACTTC.

The V gene is TRBV18, the J gene TRBJ2-5; 8 bases line up with TRBD1. Looked up from germline, CDR1 is KGHSH and CDR2 is LQKENI. The V segment lost 3 bases and the J segment 4 bases; nucleotides outside the gene matches: 1. The CDR3 totals 13 residues. The CDR3 loop is CASSPTGAETQYF. DNA of the CDR3: TGTGCCAGCTCACCGACAGGGGCAGAGACCCAGTACTTC.

V is TRBV5-6 and J is TRBJ2-2; D call uncertain. CDR1 and CDR2 (germline): SGHDT, YYEEEE. Trimming took 3 bases from V and 6 from J, leaving 6 bases between them. The CDR3 consists of 12 residues. The CDR3 coding sequence is TGTGCCAGCAGCTCCCCAGCCGGGGAGCTGTTTTTT. As protein: CASSSPAGELFF.

This clone was observed once. J is TRBJ2-7 and V is TRBV5-1, with 12 bases lining up with TRBD2. Germline values: CDR1 SGHRS, CDR2 YFSETQ. The V segment lost 1 base and the J segment 0 bases; nucleotides outside the gene matches: 8. The CDR3 covers 18 residues. The DNA of the CDR3 is TGCGCCAGCAGCTTGCCCGAACTAGCGGGGGGATTCTCCTACGAGCAGTACTTC. Translation gives CASSLPELAGGFSYEQYF.

The rearrangement uses TRBV27 and TRBJ1-2, with D tentatively TRBD1 (6 bases). Trimming removed 0 bases at V and 4 bases at J, with 12 bases between. The CDR3 has 15 residues. Germline CDR1 reads MNHEY; CDR2 reads SMNVEV (reference sequence). The CDR3 DNA reads as TGTGCCAGCAGTTTATCGGCAGGGGACACCTATGGCTACACCTTC. Amino acids: CASSLSAGDTYGYTF.